Sequencing of this T cell receptor (beta chain) was carried out in a study of control samples from healthy donors and cancer patients. This clone was seen a single time. Sequenced by immunoSEQ multiplex PCR; TCRdb stores in-frame clones only, minus some. Of over 200,000 clones listed, about four fifths are singletons. The ends lost 3 bases at V and 8 bases at J; junction bases unmatched: 4. Germline V gene lookup returns CDR1 SGHAT and CDR2 FQDESV (reference sequence). The CDR3 spans 14 residues. Material: PBMCs. The chain combines TRBV11-1 with TRBJ1-4, with 9 nucleotides matching TRBD1. The TCR originated in a woman aged 55-70 years with lung cancer. CDR3 coding DNA: TGTGCCAGCAGCTTTGACAGGGGGTCCGAAAAACTGTTTTTT. Amino acid sequence: CASSFDRGSEKLFF.